This T cell receptor (beta chain) was recovered during a study of cytomegalovirus exposure and HLA in healthy donors. Overall study: HLA-typed donors contributed 65 million to 95 million unique TCRs, which were held in an early data release.

CDR3 length equals 18 residues. Amplification used 60 Vbeta primers and 13 Jbeta primers. The protocol was immunoSEQ multiplex PCR, while the TCRdb copy is restricted to in-frame clones and leaves out a portion. The data contain roughly 190,000 clones, about 80% of them seen just once; the ten biggest clones take up 1.1%. Study findings and constraints: In an earlier analysis, productive rearrangement rates for most beta V segments clustered near 87% or 30%. Sequencing likely produced, as an artifact, a cluster of highly shared sequence variants.

A few counts support this clone. Its antigen is as yet unknown. The receptor was derived from a woman aged 40 to 50 in good health and CMV-seronegative. V gene TRBV21-1 combines with J gene TRBJ1-1; the listed D gene, TRBD1, was not tested against the DNA. TRBV21-1 represents a pseudogene. Sequenced: PBMCs. CDR3 loop: CASSKGGYRGRLNTEAFF. The DNA for the CDR3 is TGTGCCAGCAGCAAAGGAGGGTACAGGGGGCGACTCAACACTGAAGCTTTCTTT.